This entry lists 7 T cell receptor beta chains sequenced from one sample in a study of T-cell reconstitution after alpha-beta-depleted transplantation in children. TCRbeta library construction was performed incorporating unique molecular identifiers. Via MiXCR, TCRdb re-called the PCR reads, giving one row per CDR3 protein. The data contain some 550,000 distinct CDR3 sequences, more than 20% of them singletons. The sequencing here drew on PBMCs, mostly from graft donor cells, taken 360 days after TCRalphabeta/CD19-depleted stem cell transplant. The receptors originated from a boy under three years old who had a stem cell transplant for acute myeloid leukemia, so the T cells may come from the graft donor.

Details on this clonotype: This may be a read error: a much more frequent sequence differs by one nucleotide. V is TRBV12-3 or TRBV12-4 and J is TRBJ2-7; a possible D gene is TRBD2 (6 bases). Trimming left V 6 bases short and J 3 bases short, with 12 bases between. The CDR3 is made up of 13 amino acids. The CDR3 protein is CASSLMEGYEQYF. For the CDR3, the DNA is TGTGCCAGCAGCCTGATGGAGGGCTACGAGCAGTACTTC.

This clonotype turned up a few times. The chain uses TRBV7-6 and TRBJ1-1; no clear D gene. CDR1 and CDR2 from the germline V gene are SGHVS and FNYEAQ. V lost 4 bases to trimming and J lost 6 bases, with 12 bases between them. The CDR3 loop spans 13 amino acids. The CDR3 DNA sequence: TGTGCCAGCAGCTCGGACCGAAGGGCTGAAGCTTTCTTT. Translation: CASSSDRRAEAFF.

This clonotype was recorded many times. The CDR3 DNA is TGTGCCAGCAGCCCCCTAGGGACTAGCGCCTACAATGAGCAGTTCTTC. Its translation is CASSPLGTSAYNEQFF. The chain recombines TRBV7-2 with TRBJ2-1; 10 nucleotides align to TRBD2. The CDR3 is made up of 16 amino acids. V shed 5 bases, J shed 2 bases, and the junction held 6 bases outside the gene matches. The germline gives CDR1 SGHTA, CDR2 FQGNSA. Full variable domain (missing parts from reference TRBV7-2 and TRBJ2-1): GAGVSQSPSNKVTEKGKDVELRCDPISGHTALYWYRQSLGQGLEFLIYFQGNSAPDKSGLPSDRFSAERTGGSVSTLTIQRTQQEDSAVYLCASSPLGTSAYNEQFFGPGTRLTVL.

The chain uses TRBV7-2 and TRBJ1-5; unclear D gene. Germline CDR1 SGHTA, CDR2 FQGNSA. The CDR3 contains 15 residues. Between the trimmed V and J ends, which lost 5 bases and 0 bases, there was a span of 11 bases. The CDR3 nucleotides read TGTGCCAGCAGCCCCGGGTCCGGTAGCAATCAGCCCCAGCATTTT. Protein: CASSPGSGSNQPQHF.

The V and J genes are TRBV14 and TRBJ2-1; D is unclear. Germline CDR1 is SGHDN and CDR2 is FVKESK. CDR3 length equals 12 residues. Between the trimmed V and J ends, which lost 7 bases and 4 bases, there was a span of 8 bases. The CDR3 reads CASIFPYNEQFF. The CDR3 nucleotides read TGTGCCAGCATCTTCCCGTACAATGAGCAGTTCTTC. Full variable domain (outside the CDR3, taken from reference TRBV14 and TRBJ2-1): EAGVTQFPSHSVIEKGQTVTLRCDPISGHDNLYWYRRVMGKEIKFLLHFVKESKQDESGMPNNRFLAERTGGTYSTLKVQPAELEDSGVYFCASIFPYNEQFFGPGTRLTVL.

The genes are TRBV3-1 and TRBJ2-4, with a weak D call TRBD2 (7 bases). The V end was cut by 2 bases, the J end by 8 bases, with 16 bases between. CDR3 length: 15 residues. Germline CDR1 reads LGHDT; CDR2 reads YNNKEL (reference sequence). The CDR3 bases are TGTGCCAGCAGCCAAACAGGGAGGGGGTCGGACATTCAGTACTTC. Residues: CASSQTGRGSDIQYF.

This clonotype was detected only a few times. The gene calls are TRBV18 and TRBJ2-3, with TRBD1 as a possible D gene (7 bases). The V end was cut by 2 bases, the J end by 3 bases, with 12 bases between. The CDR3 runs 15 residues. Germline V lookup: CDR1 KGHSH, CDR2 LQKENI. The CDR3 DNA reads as TGTGCCAGCTCACCATCAGGGGGGCGGACAGATACGCAGTATTTT. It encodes CASSPSGGRTDTQYF. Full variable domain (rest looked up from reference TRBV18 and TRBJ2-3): NAGVMQNPRHLVRRRGQEARLRCSPMKGHSHVYWYRQLPEEGLKFMVYLQKENIIDESGMPKERFSAEFPKEGPSILRIQQVVRGDSAAYFCASSPSGGRTDTQYFGPGTRLTVL.